This entry lists 9 T cell receptor beta chains sequenced from one sample in a study of OX40 agonist ivuxolimab in advanced cancers. Sequencing was performed with immunoSEQ multiplex PCR; in TCRdb, only in-frame clones are kept and a portion is missing. The sample holds 100,000 or so clones, approximately 94% seen once. This material consisted of CD4+ or CD8+ T cells sorted from blood, taken in a trial of the OX40 agonist ivuxolimab. The receptors were sampled from an adult with an advanced solid tumor such as melanoma, head and neck, liver or kidney cancer.

The CDR3 loop is CASSPLGGVDTEAFF. CDR3 nucleotide sequence: TGTGCCAGCAGTCCCCTCGGAGGGGTGGACACTGAAGCTTTCTTT. The rearrangement links TRBV6-5 to TRBJ1-1; the D gene is possibly TRBD1 (5 bases). There are 15 residues in the CDR3. The V end was cut by 5 bases, the J end by 3 bases, with 16 bases between. Germline lookup yields CDR1 MNHEY and CDR2 SVGAGI.

This chain uses TRBV9 with TRBJ1-6, with TRBD1 as a possible D gene (6 bases). CDR1 and CDR2 from the germline V gene are SGDLS and YYNGEE. CDR3 length: 14 amino acids. The ends were cut back, 0 bases at V and 10 bases at J, with 11 bases in the middle. CDR3: CASSVAGGRSPLHF. DNA of the CDR3: TGTGCCAGCAGCGTAGCGGGGGGCCGCTCACCCCTCCACTTT.

The chain is built from TRBV29-1 and TRBJ2-7; the D is unclear. V lost 7 bases, J lost 3 bases, and 7 bases lay in between. Looked up from germline, CDR1 is SQVTM and CDR2 is ANQGSEA. This CDR3 is built from 10 residues. The CDR3 DNA reads as TGCAGCGCAGTGGACTACGAGCAGTACTTC. Its protein product is CSAVDYEQYF.

The rearrangement uses TRBV19 and TRBJ2-5; D ambiguous. Looked up from germline, CDR1 is LNHDA and CDR2 is SQIVND (reference sequence). The CDR3 is 11 amino acids. V gave up 6 bases and J gave up 0 bases, with 2 bases separating them. CDR3 amino acids: CASSNQETQYF. CDR3 coding DNA: TGTGCCAGTAGCAACCAAGAGACCCAGTACTTC.

The sample holds a few counts of this clone. The same CDR3 arises from other DNA sequences in this sample as well. This chain connects TRBV27 to TRBJ1-5, with D perhaps TRBD1 (6 bases). V lost 6 bases to trimming and J lost 7 bases, with 10 bases between them. CDR3 size: 12 residues. CDR1 is MNHEY and CDR2 is SMNVEV in the germline V gene (reference sequence). The CDR3 is CASRQGHQPQHF. For the CDR3, the DNA is TGTGCCAGCAGACAGGGACACCAGCCCCAGCATTTT.

In the case of this clone: The junction shows a germline mismatch at one end, possibly a read error. CDR3 nucleotide sequence: TGTGCCAGCATTTTAGGGGGCACTGAAGCTTTCTTT. It translates to CASILGGTEAFF. The gene calls are TRBV28 and TRBJ1-1; TRBD1 is a possible D gene (6 bases). The CDR3 runs 12 residues. Germline V lookup: CDR1 MDHEN, CDR2 SYDVKM.

This clone appeared a single time. This chain connects TRBV30 to TRBJ2-5; D gene uncertain. CDR3 length equals 13 residues. CDR1 GTSNPN and CDR2 SVGIG come from the germline V gene (reference sequence). The ends were cut back, 0 bases at V and 1 base at J, with 6 bases in the middle. CDR3 nucleotide sequence: TGTGCCTGGAGTGTTAGGCTCCAAGAGACCCAGTACTTC. It yields the protein CAWSVRLQETQYF.

This chain joins TRBV2 and TRBJ1-4, with 10 nucleotides matching TRBD1. Germline CDR1 SNHLY, CDR2 FYNNEI. V trimming: 2 bases; J trimming: 8 bases; junction bases outside the gene matches: 5. The CDR3 totals 15 residues. The CDR3 region has the DNA TGTGCCAGCAGTGAATACGGGACAGGGGAGGAAAAACTGTTTTTT. Amino acid sequence: CASSEYGTGEEKLFF.

The genes are TRBV19 and TRBJ1-1; D is undetermined. V lost 6 bases and J 5 bases, leaving 13 bases between the germline ends. The V gene's germline CDR1 is LNHDA and CDR2 SQIVND (reference sequence). The CDR3 consists of 13 residues. CDR3: CASRGHLGTEAFF. CDR3 nucleotides: TGTGCCAGTAGAGGTCACCTAGGAACTGAAGCTTTCTTT.